The present TCR beta chain was sequenced within a study of human thymus T cells (dated by TCRdb to about 2020). Concerning the study at large: The study used seven to nine infant thymus samples plus four related peripheral blood samples to characterize TCR alpha and beta repertoires. The infant donors were about 6 to 244 days old, and the cohort included six or seven males and a couple of females.

Here is what the overall study found, with its caveats: Biased V and J gene segment usage appeared to be present in both thymic and peripheral blood repertoires. The related research found that thymic TCR repertoires overlapped highly between unrelated individuals. On average, thymus samples gave 800,000 or so unique TCRB clonotypes, whereas blood samples gave around 80,000.

Using the immunoSEQ multiplex PCR assay, the TCRB and TCRAD loci were amplified from a standardized quantity of quality-controlled genomic DNA. The amplicons covered the V(D)J region and were long enough to include the CDR3 and to identify the V and J genes. Amplicon sequencing was performed on an Illumina platform through the commercial immunoSEQ service. Turning to the authors' computational methods: Corrections for primer bias and sequencing errors followed previously described methods, while TCRAD and TCRB definitions were based on the IMGT database. immunoSEQ Analyzer 3.0 and VDJTools were used for repertoire analysis, which covered basic statistics, V/J segment usage, diversity estimates, rarefaction and pairwise overlap. To estimate diversity, the Chao1, ChaoE, Efron-Thisted, Shannon and inverse Simpson indices were applied, and diversity was also estimated on datasets down-sampled to the smallest sample. Repertoire overlap was assessed by strict matching of CDR3 nucleotide sequence, V gene and J gene, and clustering was done by Jaccard-based multidimensional scaling. Imported from immuneACCESS, the table was reduced by TCRdb to in-frame sequences with V and J called. These copies leave out some clones; in studies compared against another copy, an unresolved V gene accounts for under half, and the cause of the remainder is not known. V and J calls and clone size come straight from that table; D and trimming were deduced from the DNA. Present in this sample are some 130,000 clones, around 94% of which were seen just once. The top ten constitute less than 0.03% of the sample.

For this clone: Its antigen is unknown. Nothing much larger sits one base from this clone, and base qualities are not available.

Thymus tissue was collected as surgical resects that were removed during corrective cardiac surgery. Donors were immunologically healthy infants undergoing open corrective cardiac surgery for congenital heart defects in Finland. Thymocytes were released mechanically from tissue and stored at -70 °C as pellets of roughly 9-32 million cells. A QIAsymphony instrument was used to extract genomic DNA from frozen cell pellets. Trimming takes 0 bases from V and 2 bases from J, and the germline ends sit 7 bases apart. Reading the germline V gene gives CDR1 SGHDN and CDR2 FVKESK. Its CDR3 holds 14 amino acids, cysteine through phenylalanine. Just the 42-base CDR3 DNA is kept, in frame starting at base 1.

This chain joins TRBV14 to TRBJ1-1; the D segment cannot be called with confidence. The sequence was collected from a boy under three years old with a congenital heart defect but otherwise immunologically healthy. Material for sequencing was thymus tissue. The nucleotides read TGTGCCAGCAGCCAAGAGGCGGTTAACACTGAAGCTTTCTTT. Translated, it gives CASSQEAVNTEAFF. Outside the CDR3, residues come from the reference TRBV14 and TRBJ1-1 proteins, so the full variable domain is: EAGVTQFPSHSVIEKGQTVTLRCDPISGHDNLYWYRRVMGKEIKFLLHFVKESKQDESGMPNNRFLAERTGGTYSTLKVQPAELEDSGVYFCASSQEAVNTEAFFGQGTRLTVV.